The clone carrying this TCR beta chain was detected only a few times. One entry per CDR3 protein results from TCRdb running MiXCR on the 5' RACE reads. The table has 25,000 to 35,000 distinct CDR3 sequences, 1.5% seen once. The CDR3 consists of 14 residues. The ends lost 5 bases at V and 4 bases at J; junction bases unmatched: 6. CDR1 and CDR2 (germline): DFQATT, SNEGSKA (reference sequence). This sample was taken from a study of neurological immune-mediated disorders. This TCR was sampled from a woman aged 30 to 39 with multiple sclerosis. The V gene is TRBV20-1, the J gene TRBJ2-7; 12 nucleotides match TRBD2. The source material was PBMCs. CDR3 in DNA: TGCAGTGCTCGGGCCGGACTAGCGGGGTACGAGCAGTACTTC. This translates into CSARAGLAGYEQYF.